The 19 T cell receptor beta chains below all came from one sample that was sequenced in a study of blood T cell repertoires in COVID-19. TCRdb's table, derived via immunoSEQ multiplex PCR, lists solely in-frame clones and lacks some. This repertoire shows over 70,000 clones, 80% found once; its top ten account for over 9%. Sequenced material: peripheral blood. These receptors all come from a woman aged 70-85 years with acute or convalescent COVID-19.

This clone was counted a single time. The chain carries TRBV5-1 and TRBJ1-1; 9 nucleotides match TRBD1. Germline trimming cut 4 bases from V and 3 bases from J; bases unmatched to any gene: 4. Germline V gives CDR1 SGHRS, CDR2 YFSETQ. This CDR3 has 14 amino acids. The CDR3 DNA is TGCGCCAGCAGCACGGGACAGGGCTACACTGAAGCTTTCTTT. Residues: CASSTGQGYTEAFF.

The chain employs TRBV28 and TRBJ2-7; 8 positions agree with TRBD2. Germline CDR1 and CDR2: MDHEN and SYDVKM. V lost 6 bases to trimming and J lost 3 bases; unmatched junction nucleotides: 7. The CDR3 is 14 residues long. The CDR3 nucleotides are TGTGCCAGCAGGCGACCGGGACTAGGCTACGAGCAGTACTTC. It translates to CASRRPGLGYEQYF. Looking up the rest from reference TRBV28 and TRBJ2-7 gives the full variable domain: DVKVTQSSRYLVKRTGEKVFLECVQDMDHENMFWYRQDPGLGLRLIYFSYDVKMKEKGDIPEGYSVSREKKERFSLILESASTNQTSMYLCASRRPGLGYEQYFGPGTRLTVT.

This clone was seen only a few times. The chain recombines TRBV19 with TRBJ1-1; 10 nucleotides line up with TRBD1. This CDR3 spans 17 amino acids. The germline V gene has CDR1 LNHDA and CDR2 SQIVND (reference sequence). V shed 10 bases and J 5 bases; nucleotides not matched to a gene: 19. The CDR3 DNA reads as TGTGCCACTTTACCCCGAGGACAGGGGGGCTCAAGGACTGAAGCTTTCTTT. Its translation: CATLPRGQGGSRTEAFF.

This clone was recorded a few times. V and J are TRBV29-1 and TRBJ2-1, with a weak D call TRBD2 (6 bases). With 5 bases removed from V and 5 bases from J, the gap between germline ends came to 19 bases. This CDR3 is built from 15 residues. Germline CDR1 SQVTM, CDR2 ANQGSEA. The CDR3 DNA sequence: TGCAGCGTTACCGGACTGGGCGGGACCCACAATGAGCAGTTCTTC. Its protein product is CSVTGLGGTHNEQFF.

The V and J genes are TRBV14 and TRBJ2-7; 7 nucleotides line up with TRBD2. After removal of 3 bases from V and 0 bases from J, the junction contained 8 bases not matched to a gene. Per germline, CDR1 SGHDN and CDR2 FVKESK. The length of the CDR3 is 16 residues. The CDR3 coding sequence is TGTGCCAGCAGCCATAGAAGCGGGATGAGCTCCTACGAGCAGTACTTC. Amino acid sequence: CASSHRSGMSSYEQYF. Using reference TRBV14 and TRBJ2-7 for the parts outside the CDR3, the full variable domain is EAGVTQFPSHSVIEKGQTVTLRCDPISGHDNLYWYRRVMGKEIKFLLHFVKESKQDESGMPNNRFLAERTGGTYSTLKVQPAELEDSGVYFCASSHRSGMSSYEQYFGPGTRLTVT.

The chain has TRBV6-2 or TRBV6-3 and TRBJ2-3, with 11 positions matching TRBD2. The CDR3 has 16 residues. Losses at the gene ends were 5 bases for V and 5 bases for J; bases not matched to a gene: 9. Germline V gene lookup returns CDR1 MNHEY and CDR2 SVGEGT. The CDR3: CASSGIAGGPGDTQYF. The CDR3 nucleotides read TGTGCCAGCAGTGGTATAGCGGGGGGGCCTGGAGATACGCAGTATTTT.

The chain carries TRBV9 and TRBJ2-2, with 13 bases aligning to TRBD2. Germline loops: CDR1 SGDLS, CDR2 YYNGEE. CDR3 size: 17 residues. With V trimmed by 0 bases and J by 4 bases, 3 bases remained unmatched. The CDR3, as DNA: TGTGCCAGCAGCGTAGGGACTAGCGGGAGCGGCACCGGGGAGCTGTTTTTT. It encodes CASSVGTSGSGTGELFF.

The rearrangement joins TRBV7-9 to TRBJ1-3; no clear D. This CDR3 region has 16 residues. Germline CDR1 is SEHNR and CDR2 is FQNEAQ (reference sequence). With 4 bases removed from V and 0 bases from J, the gap between germline ends came to 13 bases. As DNA, the CDR3 is TGTGCCAGCAGCTCTTACAGAATTTCCTCTGGAAACACCATATATTTT. Protein: CASSSYRISSGNTIYF.

The genes are TRBV2 and TRBJ2-1; TRBD2 agrees at 8 bases. CDR3 length: 15 residues. V lost 5 bases to trimming and J lost 1 base; unmatched junction nucleotides: 4. Germline values: CDR1 SNHLY, CDR2 FYNNEI. The CDR3, as DNA: TGTGCCAGCAGTTCGGGGGGGACGTCCTACAATGAGCAGTTCTTC. Its translation: CASSSGGTSYNEQFF.

The gene calls are TRBV27 and TRBJ2-1, with TRBD2 matching 9 bases. V was pared by 4 bases and J by 10 bases, with 11 bases of the junction left unmatched. This CDR3 has 15 amino acids. Germline CDR1 and CDR2: MNHEY and SMNVEV (reference sequence). The CDR3 reads CASSSFGGRAEEQFF. CDR3 sequence (DNA): TGTGCCAGCAGTTCCTTCGGCGGGAGGGCGGAGGAGCAGTTCTTC.

The genes are TRBV6-5 and TRBJ1-2; 7 nucleotides line up with TRBD1. Trimming at V came to 6 bases and at J to 3 bases, leaving 7 bases not matched to a gene. The germline gives CDR1 MNHEY, CDR2 SVGAGI. The CDR3 totals 14 residues. In nucleotides, the CDR3 is TGTGCCAGCAGCCCATCCCAGGGGGACTATGGCTACACCTTC. It yields the protein CASSPSQGDYGYTF.

This clone showed up just once. V gene TRBV27 combines with J gene TRBJ2-5; TRBD2 matches 10 bases. In germline, CDR1 is MNHEY, CDR2 SMNVEV (reference sequence). The CDR3 sequence is 14 residues long. Trimming at V came to 4 bases and at J to 5 bases, leaving 4 bases not matched to a gene. The CDR3 sequence is CASSSLAGVETQYF. The CDR3 coding sequence is TGTGCCAGCAGTTCCCTAGCGGGGGTGGAGACCCAGTACTTC.

J is TRBJ2-2 and V is TRBV28; a weak D match, TRBD1 (5 bases). V dropped 2 bases and J dropped 6 bases, with 13 bases sitting between them. Germline CDR1 is MDHEN and CDR2 is SYDVKM. The CDR3 is 15 amino acids. CDR3 region: CASSLGQGFPGELFF. DNA of the CDR3: TGTGCCAGCAGTTTAGGCCAGGGTTTCCCCGGGGAGCTGTTTTTT.

The J gene is TRBJ1-2, the V gene TRBV4-1; D remains unclear. The V gene's germline CDR1 is MGHRA and CDR2 YSYEKL. Deletions cut 4 bases from V and 4 bases from J, with 13 bases between. CDR3 length: 14 amino acids. In DNA form, the CDR3 reads TGCGCCAGCAGCCCCGTGGAGGGCCCCTATGGCTACACCTTC. Its protein is CASSPVEGPYGYTF.

The genes are TRBV25-1 and TRBJ2-3; possible D gene TRBD2, 6 bases. From germline, CDR1 is MGHDK and CDR2 SYGVNS. Trimming removed 7 bases at V and 5 bases at J, with 13 bases between. The CDR3 length is 13 residues. CDR3 sequence reads: CASNGDFVDTQYF. The CDR3 DNA reads TGTGCCAGCAACGGGGACTTCGTAGATACGCAGTATTTT.

The chain uses TRBV3-1 (or the pseudogene TRBV3-2) and TRBJ1-6; TRBD1 is a possible D gene (5 bases). Per the germline V gene, CDR1 is LGHDT and CDR2 is YNNKEL (reference sequence). The CDR3 covers 16 residues. Deletions cut 1 base from V and 6 bases from J, with 13 bases between. For the CDR3, the DNA is TGTGCCAGCAGCCAAGTTTCGGGGGGGGGTAATTCACCCCTCCACTTT. It translates to CASSQVSGGGNSPLHF.

This clone has a handful of counts. This sequence joins TRBV5-1 and TRBJ1-2, with no clear D. Trimming removed 2 bases at V and 2 bases at J, with 7 bases between. In germline, CDR1 is SGHRS, CDR2 YFSETQ. The CDR3 is 13 residues long. This CDR3 is CASSFGGNYGYTF. CDR3 DNA sequence: TGCGCCAGCAGCTTCGGAGGGAACTATGGCTACACCTTC.

In its sample, this clone was seen once. V gene TRBV24-1 combines with J gene TRBJ2-7; maybe TRBD1 (6 bases). The germline V gene encodes CDR1 KGHDR and CDR2 SFDVKD. This CDR3 has 13 residues. V dropped 4 bases and J dropped 6 bases, with 12 bases sitting between them. CDR3 protein: CATSDLRGSEQYF. In DNA form, the CDR3 reads TGTGCCACCAGTGACCTCAGGGGTAGCGAGCAGTACTTC.

The rearrangement links TRBV6-5 to TRBJ1-2; D unclear. The germline V and J ends were trimmed by 0 bases and 8 bases, with 10 bases remaining between them. The CDR3 contains 13 residues. Germline CDR1 and CDR2: MNHEY and SVGAGI. CDR3 nucleotides: TGTGCCAGCAGTTACTCGAGGCCAGACGGCTACACCTTC. The encoded protein is CASSYSRPDGYTF.